This TCR beta chain was obtained from a study of blood T cell repertoires in COVID-19. Across the study: From the United States, Italy and Spain came samples of acute and convalescent COVID-19. From T cells, B-cell-depleted T cells, or PBMCs came the material, which was cDNA or gDNA.

Clones were read by immunoSEQ multiplex PCR, and TCRdb kept only the in-frame ones, dropping some. Among 85,000 to 120,000 clones listed, 70% to 75% were seen once. The CDR3 extends over 13 amino acids. CDR1 and CDR2 from the germline V gene are LNHDA and SQIVND (reference sequence). The V segment lost 6 bases and the J segment 4 bases; nucleotides outside the gene matches: 0. This receptor was taken from a human donor with acute or convalescent COVID-19. The donor label of this sample is uncertain. Specimen: peripheral blood. The chain uses TRBV19 and TRBJ2-5; 12 nucleotides match TRBD2. The CDR3 nucleotides read TGTGCCAGTAGACTAGCGGGGGGAGAGACCCAGTACTTC. As protein: CASRLAGGETQYF.